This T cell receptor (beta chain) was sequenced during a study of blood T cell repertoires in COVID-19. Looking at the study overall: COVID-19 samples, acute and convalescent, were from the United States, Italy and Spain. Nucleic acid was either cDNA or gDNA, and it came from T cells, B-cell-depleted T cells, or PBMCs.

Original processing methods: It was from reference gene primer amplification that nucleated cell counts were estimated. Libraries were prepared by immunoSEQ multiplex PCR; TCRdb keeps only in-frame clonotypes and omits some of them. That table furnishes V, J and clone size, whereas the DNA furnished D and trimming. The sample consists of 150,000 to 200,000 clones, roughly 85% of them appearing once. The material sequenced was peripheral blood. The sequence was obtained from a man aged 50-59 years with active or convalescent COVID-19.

In DNA, the CDR3 is TGTGCCAGCAACGGACAGATTCCTAACTATGGCTACACCTTC. Its protein product is CASNGQIPNYGYTF. The rearrangement joins TRBV28 to TRBJ1-2, with D tentatively TRBD1 (6 bases). This CDR3 is 14 amino acids long. CDR1 is MDHEN and CDR2 is SYDVKM in the germline V gene. Trimming took off 7 bases at V and 0 bases at J, with 12 bases between the two ends.